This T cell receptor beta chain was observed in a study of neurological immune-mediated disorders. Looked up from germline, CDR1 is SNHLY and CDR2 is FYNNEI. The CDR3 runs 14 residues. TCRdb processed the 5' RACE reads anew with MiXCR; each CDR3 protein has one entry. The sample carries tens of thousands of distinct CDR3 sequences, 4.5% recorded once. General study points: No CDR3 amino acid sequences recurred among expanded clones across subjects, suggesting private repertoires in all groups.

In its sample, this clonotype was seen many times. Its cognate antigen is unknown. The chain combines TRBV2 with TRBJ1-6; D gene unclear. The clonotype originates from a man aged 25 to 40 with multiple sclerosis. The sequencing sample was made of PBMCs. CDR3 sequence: CGIGLGAYNSPLHF. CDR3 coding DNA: TGTGGGATCGGGTTGGGTGCCTATAATTCACCCCTCCACTTT.